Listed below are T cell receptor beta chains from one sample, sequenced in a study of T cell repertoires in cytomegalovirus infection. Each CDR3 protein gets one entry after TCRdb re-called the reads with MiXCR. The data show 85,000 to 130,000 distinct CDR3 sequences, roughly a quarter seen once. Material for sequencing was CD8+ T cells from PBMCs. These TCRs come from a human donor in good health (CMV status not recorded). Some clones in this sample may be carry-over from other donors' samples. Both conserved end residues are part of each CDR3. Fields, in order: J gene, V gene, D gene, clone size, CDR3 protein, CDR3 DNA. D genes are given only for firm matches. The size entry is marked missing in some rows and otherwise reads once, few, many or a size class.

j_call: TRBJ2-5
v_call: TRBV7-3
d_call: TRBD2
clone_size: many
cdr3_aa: CASSYNGLAGETQYF
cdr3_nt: TGTGCCAGCAGCTACAACGGCCTAGCGGGAGAGACCCAGTACTTC

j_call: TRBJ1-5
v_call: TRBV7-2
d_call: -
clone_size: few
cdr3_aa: CASSPEEGIIGNQPQHF
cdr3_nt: TGTGCCAGCAGCCCCGAGGAGGGGATTATTGGCAATCAGCCCCAGCATTTT

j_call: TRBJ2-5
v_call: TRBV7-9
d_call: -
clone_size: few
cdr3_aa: CASSLEWQGETITQETQYF
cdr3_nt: TGTGCCAGCAGCTTAGAATGGCAGGGCGAGACTATTACCCAAGAGACCCAGTACTTC

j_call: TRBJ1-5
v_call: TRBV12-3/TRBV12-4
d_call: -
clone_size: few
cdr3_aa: CASSTGIQPQHF
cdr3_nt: TGTGCCAGCAGCACCGGTATCCAGCCCCAGCATTTT

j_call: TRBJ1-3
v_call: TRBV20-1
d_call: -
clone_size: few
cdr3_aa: CSAEGGSSGNTIYF
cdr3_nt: TGCAGTGCCGAGGGCGGGAGCTCTGGAAACACCATATATTTT

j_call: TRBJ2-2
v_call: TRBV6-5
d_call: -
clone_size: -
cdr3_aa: CASSSGFANTGELFF
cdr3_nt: TGTGCCAGCAGCTCAGGGTTCGCGAACACCGGGGAGCTGTTTTTT

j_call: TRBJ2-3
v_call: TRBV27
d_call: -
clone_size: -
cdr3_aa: CASSQRQPASTDTQYF
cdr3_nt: TGTGCCAGCAGCCAAAGACAACCCGCTAGCACAGATACGCAGTATTTT

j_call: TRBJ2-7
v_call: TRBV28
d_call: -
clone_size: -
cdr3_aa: CASSLRDLVYEQYF
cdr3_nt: TGTGCCAGCAGCCTCCGGGACTTGGTCTACGAGCAGTACTTC

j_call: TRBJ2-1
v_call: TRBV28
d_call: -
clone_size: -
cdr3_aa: CASSFDLSSYNEQFF
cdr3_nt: TGTGCCAGCAGTTTCGACCTGAGCTCCTACAATGAGCAGTTCTTC

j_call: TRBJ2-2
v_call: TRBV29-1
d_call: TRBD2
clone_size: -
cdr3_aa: CSVEAGGAGTGELFF
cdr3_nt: TGCAGCGTTGAAGCCGGGGGGGCAGGCACCGGGGAGCTGTTTTTT

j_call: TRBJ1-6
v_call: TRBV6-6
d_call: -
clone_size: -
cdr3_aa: CASSPLPGAYNSPLHF
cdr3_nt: TGTGCCAGCAGTCCACTTCCCGGGGCCTATAATTCACCCCTCCACTTT

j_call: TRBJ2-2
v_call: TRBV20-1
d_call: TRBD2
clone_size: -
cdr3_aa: CSARVPLSGTTMNTGELFF
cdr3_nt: TGCAGTGCTAGAGTTCCCCTTAGCGGGACAACGATGAACACCGGGGAGCTGTTTTTT

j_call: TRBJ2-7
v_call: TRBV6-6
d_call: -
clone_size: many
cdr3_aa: CASSYSTTYEQYF
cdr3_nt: TGTGCCAGCAGTTACTCGACCACCTACGAGCAGTACTTC

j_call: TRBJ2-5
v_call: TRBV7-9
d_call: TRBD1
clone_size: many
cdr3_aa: CASSSGQGTQETQYF
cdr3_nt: TGTGCCAGCAGCTCGGGACAGGGGACTCAAGAGACCCAGTACTTC

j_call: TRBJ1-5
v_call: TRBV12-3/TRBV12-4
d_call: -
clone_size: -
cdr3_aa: CASSLNFGGNQPQHF
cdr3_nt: TGTGCCAGCAGCCTGAACTTTGGGGGCAATCAGCCCCAGCATTTT

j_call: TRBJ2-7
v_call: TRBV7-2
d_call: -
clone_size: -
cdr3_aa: CASSLARFENEQYF
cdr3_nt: TGTGCCAGCAGCTTAGCACGGTTTGAGAACGAGCAGTACTTC

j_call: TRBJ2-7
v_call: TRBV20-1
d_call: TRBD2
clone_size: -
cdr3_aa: CSAQRDPSYEQYF
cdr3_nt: TGCAGTGCGCAGCGGGACCCCTCCTACGAGCAGTACTTC

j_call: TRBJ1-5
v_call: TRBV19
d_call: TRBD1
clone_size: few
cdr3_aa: CASRKSGTANQPQHF
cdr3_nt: TGTGCCAGTAGGAAATCCGGGACAGCTAATCAGCCCCAGCATTTT

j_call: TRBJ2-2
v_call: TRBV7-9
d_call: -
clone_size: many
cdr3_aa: CASSPTPGTDNNTGELFF
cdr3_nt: TGTGCCAGCAGCCCGACCCCCGGGACGGATAATAACACCGGGGAGCTGTTTTTT

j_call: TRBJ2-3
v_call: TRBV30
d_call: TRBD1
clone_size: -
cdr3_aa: CAWSGTGADTQYF
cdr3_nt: TGTGCCTGGAGTGGGACAGGGGCTGATACGCAGTATTTT

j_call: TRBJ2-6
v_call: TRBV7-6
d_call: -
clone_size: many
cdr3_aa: CASSLRIQGTSELSGANVLTF
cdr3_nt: TGTGCCAGCAGCTTAAGGATCCAGGGGACCTCCGAACTCTCTGGGGCCAACGTCCTGACTTTC

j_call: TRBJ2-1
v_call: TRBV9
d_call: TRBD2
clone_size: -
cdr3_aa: CASSAGGGPALTNEQFF
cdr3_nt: TGTGCCAGCAGCGCGGGGGGGGGCCCGGCGCTAACAAATGAGCAGTTCTTC

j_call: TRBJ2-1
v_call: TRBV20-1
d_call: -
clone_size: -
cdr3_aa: CSARDRLREPSKYNEQFF
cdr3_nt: TGCAGTGCTAGAGATCGTCTTAGGGAGCCTTCCAAATACAATGAGCAGTTCTTC

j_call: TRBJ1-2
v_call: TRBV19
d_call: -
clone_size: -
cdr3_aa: CASSIGVGDGYTF
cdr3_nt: TGTGCCAGTAGTATTGGTGTTGGGGATGGCTACACCTTC

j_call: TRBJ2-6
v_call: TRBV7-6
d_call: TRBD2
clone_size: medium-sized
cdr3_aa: CASSSNSGMLSGANVLTF
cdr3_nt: TGTGCCAGCAGCTCAAATAGCGGGATGCTCTCTGGGGCCAACGTCCTGACTTTC

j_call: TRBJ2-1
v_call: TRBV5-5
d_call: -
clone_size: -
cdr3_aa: CASSLVGGARYNEQFF
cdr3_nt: TGTGCCAGCAGCTTGGTTGGGGGAGCCAGGTACAATGAGCAGTTCTTC

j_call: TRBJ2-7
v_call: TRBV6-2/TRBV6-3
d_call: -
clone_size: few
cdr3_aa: CASSYPIYEQYF
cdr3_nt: TGTGCCAGCAGTTACCCCATCTACGAGCAGTACTTC

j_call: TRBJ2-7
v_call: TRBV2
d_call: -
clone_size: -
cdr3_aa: CASSEAWGKAHEQYF
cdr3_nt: TGTGCCAGCAGTGAAGCGTGGGGGAAGGCCCACGAGCAGTACTTC

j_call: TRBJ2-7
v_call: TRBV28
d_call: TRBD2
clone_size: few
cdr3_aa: CASRGLESSYEQYF
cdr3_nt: TGTGCCAGCAGAGGACTAGAAAGCTCCTACGAGCAGTACTTC

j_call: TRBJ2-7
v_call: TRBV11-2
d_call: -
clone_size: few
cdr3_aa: CASSLGGAGEQYF
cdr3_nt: TGTGCCAGCAGCTTAGGCGGGGCCGGCGAGCAGTACTTC

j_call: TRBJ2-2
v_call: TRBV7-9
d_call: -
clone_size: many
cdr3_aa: CASSWGGGKNTGELFF
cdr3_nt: TGTGCCAGCAGCTGGGGAGGCGGTAAGAACACCGGGGAGCTGTTTTTT

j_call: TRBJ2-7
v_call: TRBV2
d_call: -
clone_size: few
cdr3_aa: CASSETYEQYF
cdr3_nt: TGTGCCAGCAGTGAGACCTACGAGCAGTACTTC

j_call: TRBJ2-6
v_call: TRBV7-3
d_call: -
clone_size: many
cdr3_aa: CASSPTSGANVLTF
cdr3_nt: TGTGCCAGCAGCCCAACCTCTGGGGCCAACGTCCTGACTTTC

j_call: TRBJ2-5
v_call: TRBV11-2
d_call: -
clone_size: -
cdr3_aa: CASSLDQRSQETQYF
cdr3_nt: TGTGCCAGCAGCTTAGATCAAAGGAGCCAAGAGACCCAGTACTTC

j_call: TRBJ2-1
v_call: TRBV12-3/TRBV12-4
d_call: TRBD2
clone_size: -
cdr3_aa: CASSLRLAGDFEQFF
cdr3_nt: TGTGCCAGCAGTTTACGGCTAGCGGGAGACTTTGAGCAGTTCTTC

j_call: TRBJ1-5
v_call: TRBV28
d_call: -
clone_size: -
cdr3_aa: CASSLGNSNQPQHF
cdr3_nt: TGTGCCAGCAGTTTGGGTAATAGCAATCAGCCCCAGCATTTT

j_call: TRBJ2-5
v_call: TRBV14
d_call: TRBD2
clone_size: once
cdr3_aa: CASSPRRGARETQYF
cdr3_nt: TGTGCCAGCAGCCCCCGGCGGGGGGCTCGGGAGACCCAGTACTTC

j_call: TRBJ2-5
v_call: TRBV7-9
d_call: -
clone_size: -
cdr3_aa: CASSLATGTQETQYF
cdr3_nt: TGTGCCAGCAGCTTAGCTACGGGGACCCAAGAGACCCAGTACTTC

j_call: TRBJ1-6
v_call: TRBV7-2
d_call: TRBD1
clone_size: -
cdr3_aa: CASSSLSGGEGPLHF
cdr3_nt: TGTGCCAGCAGCTCATTGTCAGGGGGCGAGGGACCCCTCCACTTT

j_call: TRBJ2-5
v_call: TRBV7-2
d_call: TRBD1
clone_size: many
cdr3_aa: CASSFEGAETQYF
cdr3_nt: TGTGCCAGCAGCTTCGAGGGGGCGGAGACCCAGTACTTC

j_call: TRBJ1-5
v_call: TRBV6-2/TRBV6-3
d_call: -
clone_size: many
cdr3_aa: CASSYPGRDYSNQPQHF
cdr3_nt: TGTGCCAGCAGTTACCCAGGCAGAGATTATAGCAATCAGCCCCAGCATTTT

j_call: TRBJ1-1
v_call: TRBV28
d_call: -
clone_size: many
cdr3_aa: CASSLIPGGLNTEAFF
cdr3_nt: TGTGCCAGCAGTTTGATACCCGGGGGCCTGAACACTGAAGCTTTCTTT

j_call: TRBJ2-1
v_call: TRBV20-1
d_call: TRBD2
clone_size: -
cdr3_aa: CSARDLGGSLYNEQFF
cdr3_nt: TGCAGTGCTAGAGATCTCGGGGGGAGTCTCTACAATGAGCAGTTCTTC

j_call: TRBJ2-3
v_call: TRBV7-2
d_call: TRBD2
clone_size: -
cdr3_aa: CASSLRSGTRDTQYF
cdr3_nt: TGTGCCAGCAGCTTAAGGAGCGGGACCAGAGATACGCAGTATTTT

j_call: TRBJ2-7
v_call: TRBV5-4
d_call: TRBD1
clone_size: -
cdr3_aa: CASSDQGATYEQYF
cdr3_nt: TGTGCCAGCAGCGATCAGGGGGCGACCTACGAGCAGTACTTC

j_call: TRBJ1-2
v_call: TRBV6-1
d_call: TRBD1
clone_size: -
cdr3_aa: CASTPEDRGIAGLYGYTF
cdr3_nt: TGTGCCAGCACCCCGGAAGACAGGGGAATCGCGGGTCTCTATGGCTACACCTTC

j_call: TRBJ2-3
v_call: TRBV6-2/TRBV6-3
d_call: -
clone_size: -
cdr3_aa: CASNPGSTAFADTQYF
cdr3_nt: TGTGCCAGTAACCCGGGAAGTACCGCATTCGCAGATACGCAGTATTTT

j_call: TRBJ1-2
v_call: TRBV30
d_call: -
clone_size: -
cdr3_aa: CAWSVPRILYGYTF
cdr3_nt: TGTGCCTGGAGTGTACCAAGGATCTTATATGGCTACACCTTC